Listed below are T cell receptor beta chains from one sample, sequenced in a study of cytomegalovirus exposure and HLA in healthy donors. The method was immunoSEQ multiplex PCR; TCRdb's version includes in-frame clones alone and lacks a portion of them. This sample has about 190,000 clones, with more than 70% found just once. The sequenced material came from PBMCs. The receptors originated from a woman aged 40 to 55 in good health and CMV-seronegative. CDR3s include the opening cysteine and the closing phenylalanine or tryptophan. Each record gives: V gene, clone size, J gene, D gene, CDR3 protein, CDR3 DNA. A D gene is named only where the DNA matches it firmly. For some rows the clone size is stated as once, few or many, or as a class when expanded; others skip it.

V: TRBV7-2; size: .; J: TRBJ2-1; D: TRBD1; CDR3: CASSLPGTGYNEQFF; DNA: TGTGCCAGCAGTCTACCCGGGACAGGGTACAATGAGCAGTTCTTC
V: TRBV7-8; size: .; J: TRBJ2-2; D: .; CDR3: CASSFRGTGELFF; DNA: TGTGCCAGCAGCTTTCGAGGGACCGGGGAGCTGTTTTTT
V: TRBV9; size: .; J: TRBJ2-3; D: .; CDR3: CASSVVGRGDTQYF; DNA: TGTGCCAGCAGCGTAGTGGGCAGGGGAGATACGCAGTATTTT
V: TRBV25-1; size: few; J: TRBJ1-4; D: .; CDR3: CASSESGRGGEKLFF; DNA: TGTGCCAGCAGTGAATCGGGCAGGGGTGGCGAAAAACTGTTTTTT
V: TRBV5-1; size: .; J: TRBJ2-5; D: TRBD2; CDR3: CASSLVTGGQETQYF; DNA: TGCGCCAGCAGCTTGGTGACGGGAGGCCAAGAGACCCAGTACTTC
V: TRBV7-3; size: .; J: TRBJ2-2; D: TRBD2; CDR3: CASSFLPSGSVTGELFF; DNA: TGTGCCAGCAGCTTCCTTCCTAGCGGGAGTGTGACCGGGGAGCTGTTTTTT
V: TRBV2; size: few; J: TRBJ2-5; D: TRBD2; CDR3: CASSLGGGRETQYF; DNA: TGTGCCAGCAGCCTGGGGGGGGGTCGGGAGACCCAGTACTTC
V: TRBV19; size: .; J: TRBJ1-6; D: TRBD1; CDR3: CASSADRAYSYNSPLHF; DNA: TGTGCCAGTAGTGCGGACAGGGCTTACTCCTATAATTCACCCCTCCACTTT
V: TRBV13; size: .; J: TRBJ2-4; D: .; CDR3: CASSLVAIAKNIQYF; DNA: TGTGCCAGCAGCTTAGTCGCGATAGCCAAAAACATTCAGTACTTC
V: TRBV30; size: .; J: TRBJ1-3; D: .; CDR3: CAWGSGGNTIYF; DNA: TGTGCCTGGGGCTCAGGGGGAAACACCATATATTTT
V: TRBV5-1; size: .; J: TRBJ1-1; D: .; CDR3: CASSSPPLGEAFF; DNA: TGCGCCAGCAGCTCCCCACCCCTCGGGGAAGCTTTCTTT
V: TRBV19; size: .; J: TRBJ2-2; D: TRBD1; CDR3: CASSTQGARTGELFF; DNA: TGTGCCAGTAGTACACAGGGGGCAAGGACCGGGGAGCTGTTTTTT
V: TRBV9; size: .; J: TRBJ1-4; D: .; CDR3: CASSVVGMPGEKLFF; DNA: TGTGCCAGCAGCGTAGTTGGCATGCCGGGTGAAAAACTGTTTTTT
V: TRBV7-3; size: .; J: TRBJ2-1; D: .; CDR3: CASSLTPGQYNEQFF; DNA: TGTGCCAGCAGCTTAACGCCAGGACAGTACAATGAGCAGTTCTTC
V: TRBV15; size: once; J: TRBJ2-1; D: .; CDR3: CATSRGQGREQFF; DNA: TGTGCCACCAGCAGGGGACAAGGGAGAGAGCAGTTCTTC
V: TRBV5-4; size: .; J: TRBJ1-2; D: .; CDR3: CASSLGENYGYTF; DNA: TGTGCCAGCAGCTTGGGAGAGAACTATGGCTACACCTTC
V: TRBV5-1; size: .; J: TRBJ1-6; D: .; CDR3: CASSLDRAENSPLHF; DNA: TGCGCCAGCAGCTTGGACAGGGCGGAGAATTCACCCCTCCACTTT
V: TRBV30; size: .; J: TRBJ1-2; D: TRBD1; CDR3: CARRGTNYGYTF; DNA: TGTGCCCGCAGGGGGACTAACTATGGCTACACCTTC
V: TRBV5-1; size: .; J: TRBJ2-1; D: TRBD2; CDR3: CASSLFRLAGGLRSYNEQFF; DNA: TGCGCCAGCAGCTTGTTCCGACTAGCGGGAGGACTTAGGTCCTACAATGAGCAGTTCTTC
V: TRBV19; size: .; J: TRBJ1-2; D: .; CDR3: CASSIFGGDYGYTF; DNA: TGTGCCAGTAGTATTTTTGGGGGGGACTATGGCTACACCTTC
V: TRBV7-2; size: .; J: TRBJ2-5; D: TRBD2; CDR3: CASSSRTSGMGETQYF; DNA: TGTGCCAGCAGCTCCCGGACTAGCGGGATGGGGGAGACCCAGTACTTC
V: TRBV19; size: .; J: TRBJ2-1; D: .; CDR3: CATRSGQTEGDEQFF; DNA: TGTGCCACCCGCTCGGGGCAAACTGAGGGGGATGAGCAGTTCTTC
V: TRBV19; size: .; J: TRBJ1-2; D: TRBD1; CDR3: CASSTSGTGRYGYTF; DNA: TGTGCCAGTAGTACCTCCGGGACAGGGAGGTATGGCTACACCTTC
V: TRBV4-2; size: once; J: TRBJ2-1; D: .; CDR3: CASSQESRGQFF; DNA: TGTGCCAGCAGCCAAGAAAGCCGGGGGCAGTTCTTC
V: TRBV5-1; size: .; J: TRBJ2-3; D: TRBD2; CDR3: CASSLSGSTDTQYF; DNA: TGCGCCAGCAGCCTTAGCGGGAGCACAGATACGCAGTATTTT
V: TRBV19; size: once; J: TRBJ2-3; D: .; CDR3: CASRTDPSTDTQYF; DNA: TGTGCCAGCCGGACAGACCCTAGCACAGATACGCAGTATTTT
V: TRBV15; size: .; J: TRBJ2-7; D: .; CDR3: CATSRGGSVSLEQYF; DNA: TGTGCCACCAGCAGAGGTGGCAGCGTAAGCCTCGAGCAGTACTTC
V: TRBV28; size: .; J: TRBJ1-3; D: TRBD1; CDR3: CASGTGDTGNTIYF; DNA: TGTGCCAGCGGGACAGGGGATACTGGAAACACCATATATTTT
V: TRBV19; size: .; J: TRBJ2-5; D: .; CDR3: CASSTGGRGRETQYF; DNA: TGTGCCAGTAGTACTGGTGGCAGGGGGAGGGAGACCCAGTACTTC
V: TRBV7-3; size: .; J: TRBJ1-1; D: .; CDR3: CASSLTGSNTEAFF; DNA: TGTGCCAGCAGCTTAACCGGGTCGAACACTGAAGCTTTCTTT
V: TRBV30; size: few; J: TRBJ1-1; D: TRBD1; CDR3: CAGTGGGSTEAFF; DNA: TGTGCGGGGACAGGGGGCGGTAGCACTGAAGCTTTCTTT
V: TRBV15; size: .; J: TRBJ1-5; D: TRBD1; CDR3: CATSREGGASQPQHF; DNA: TGTGCCACCAGCAGAGAAGGGGGCGCGAGTCAGCCCCAGCATTTT
V: TRBV2; size: .; J: TRBJ2-5; D: TRBD2; CDR3: CASRPTSGGIQETQYF; DNA: TGTGCCAGCAGACCAACATCGGGGGGGATCCAAGAGACCCAGTACTTC
V: TRBV7-8; size: .; J: TRBJ2-1; D: .; CDR3: CASSPPPSDEQFF; DNA: TGTGCCAGCAGCCCGCCACCTAGTGACGAGCAGTTCTTC
V: TRBV28; size: .; J: TRBJ2-5; D: TRBD2; CDR3: CASSLKGGYQETQYF; DNA: TGTGCCAGCAGTTTGAAGGGAGGGTATCAAGAGACCCAGTACTTC
V: TRBV6-5; size: once; J: TRBJ1-6; D: .; CDR3: CASTPGQSNSPLHF; DNA: TGTGCCAGCACCCCCGGACAGAGTAATTCACCCCTCCACTTT
V: TRBV7-3; size: .; J: TRBJ2-1; D: .; CDR3: CASSLRPAHRAKFF; DNA: TGTGCCAGCAGCTTAAGACCCGCCCACAGGGCCAAGTTCTTC
V: TRBV6-6; size: .; J: TRBJ2-3; D: TRBD2; CDR3: CASSLTSGAPDTQYF; DNA: TGTGCCAGCAGCCTAACTAGCGGAGCCCCAGATACGCAGTATTTT
V: TRBV7-9; size: .; J: TRBJ1-4; D: .; CDR3: CSSSLSSTNEKLFF; DNA: TGTTCCAGCAGCCTAAGTTCTACTAATGAAAAACTGTTTTTT
V: TRBV7-9; size: .; J: TRBJ2-7; D: .; CDR3: CASSLAAAPQYF; DNA: TGTGCCAGCAGCTTAGCGGCGGCCCCACAGTACTTC